This T cell receptor (beta chain) was sequenced for a study of blood T cell repertoires in COVID-19. The CDR3 is 16 residues long. Per germline, CDR1 GTSNPN and CDR2 SVGIG (reference sequence). Trimming pared 2 bases from V and 6 bases from J, leaving 20 bases between. The repertoire was sequenced with immunoSEQ multiplex PCR; TCRdb's copy has only in-frame clones and lacks some. The table records 260,000 or so clones, about four fifths of them present only once. The V gene is TRBV30, the J gene TRBJ1-3; D not resolved. The receptor was isolated from a woman of 80 years or more with COVID-19, enrolled during active disease. Source material: peripheral blood. In DNA form, the CDR3 reads TGTGCCTGGAGTCAACTTAAACCGGGAGCACAAAACACCATATATTTT. Translating it yields CAWSQLKPGAQNTIYF.